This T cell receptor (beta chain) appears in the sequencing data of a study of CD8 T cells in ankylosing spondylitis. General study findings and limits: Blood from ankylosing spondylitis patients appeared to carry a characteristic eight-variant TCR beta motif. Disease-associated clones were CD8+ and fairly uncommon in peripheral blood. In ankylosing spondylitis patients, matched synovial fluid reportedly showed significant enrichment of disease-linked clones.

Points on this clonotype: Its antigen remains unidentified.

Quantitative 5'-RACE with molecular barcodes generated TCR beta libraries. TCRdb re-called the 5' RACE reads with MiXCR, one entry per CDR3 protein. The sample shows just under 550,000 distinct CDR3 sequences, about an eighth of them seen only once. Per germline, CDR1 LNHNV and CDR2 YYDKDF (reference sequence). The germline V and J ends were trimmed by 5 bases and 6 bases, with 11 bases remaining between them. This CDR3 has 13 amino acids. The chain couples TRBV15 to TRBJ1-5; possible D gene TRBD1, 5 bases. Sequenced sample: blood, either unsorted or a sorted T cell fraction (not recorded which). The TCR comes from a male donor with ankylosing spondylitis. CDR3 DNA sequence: TGTGCCACCAGCCTGGGGAGGGGTCAGCCCCAGCATTTT. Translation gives CATSLGRGQPQHF.